A single T cell receptor beta chain is shown here with its context. This specimen comes from a study of blood T cell repertoires in COVID-19. Authors' processing steps: Reference gene primer amplification gave estimated nucleated cell counts. This table comes from immunoSEQ multiplex PCR, and its TCRdb copy is limited to in-frame clones, with some not included. D and trimming were read from the DNA, whereas the V and J calls and clone size are those reported in that table. The sample has roughly 170,000 clones, approximately 84% seen once; the top ten hold 7.5% to 8%. Sequencing was done on a sample of peripheral blood. This clonotype was obtained from a man aged 35 to 55 who had recovered from COVID-19.

In nucleotides, the CDR3 is TGTGCCAGCAGTTGGACCCGGGGGGGCACCGGGGAGCTGTTTTTT. The encoded protein is CASSWTRGGTGELFF. This chain connects TRBV2 to TRBJ2-2; 8 nucleotides line up with TRBD2. J gave up 4 bases and V 5 bases, and 6 bases lay outside the gene matches. This CDR3 has 15 residues. Germline V gene sequence: CDR1 SNHLY, CDR2 FYNNEI. The full variable domain, rest sourced from reference TRBV2 and TRBJ2-2, is EPEVTQTPSHQVTQMGQEVILRCVPISNHLYFYWYRQILGQKVEFLVSFYNNEISEKSEIFDDQFSVERPDGSNFTLKIRSTKLEDSAMYFCASSWTRGGTGELFFGEGSRLTVL.